This T cell receptor (beta chain) was captured by sequencing in a study of blood T cell repertoires in COVID-19. Sequencing was performed with immunoSEQ multiplex PCR; in TCRdb, only in-frame clones are kept and a portion is missing. The repertoire includes some 250,000 clones, approximately 85% of them detected once, and around 11% sits in the top ten. The CDR3 contains 12 residues. Germline-derived CDR1 and CDR2 are SGDLS and YYNGEE. Trimming cost V 7 bases and J 6 bases, with 10 bases left between them. This clone has a handful of counts. The J gene is TRBJ2-2, the V gene TRBV9; D is uncertain. The clonotype comes from a woman in her sixties with active or convalescent COVID-19. The sequenced sample was peripheral blood. Here the CDR3 reads CASGRWAGELFF. DNA for the CDR3: TGTGCCAGCGGGCGTTGGGCCGGGGAGCTGTTTTTT.